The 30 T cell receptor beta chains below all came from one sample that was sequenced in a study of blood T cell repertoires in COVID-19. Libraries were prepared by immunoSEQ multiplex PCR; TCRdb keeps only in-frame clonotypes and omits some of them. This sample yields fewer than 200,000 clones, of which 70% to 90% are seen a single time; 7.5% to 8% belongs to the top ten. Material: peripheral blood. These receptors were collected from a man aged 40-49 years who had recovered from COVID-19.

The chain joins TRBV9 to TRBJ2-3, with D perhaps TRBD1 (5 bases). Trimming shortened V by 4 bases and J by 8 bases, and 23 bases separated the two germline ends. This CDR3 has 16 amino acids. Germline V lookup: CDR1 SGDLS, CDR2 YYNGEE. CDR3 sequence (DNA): TGTGCCAGCAGCTACTCAGGGTTTGGGATTGGTACTACGCAGTATTTT. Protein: CASSYSGFGIGTTQYF.

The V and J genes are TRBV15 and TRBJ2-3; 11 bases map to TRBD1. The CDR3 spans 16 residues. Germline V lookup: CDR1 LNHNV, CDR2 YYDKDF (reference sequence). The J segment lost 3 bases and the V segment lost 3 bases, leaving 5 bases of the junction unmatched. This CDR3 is CATSSGQGASTDTQYF. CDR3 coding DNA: TGTGCCACCAGCAGTGGACAGGGGGCTTCGACAGATACGCAGTATTTT.

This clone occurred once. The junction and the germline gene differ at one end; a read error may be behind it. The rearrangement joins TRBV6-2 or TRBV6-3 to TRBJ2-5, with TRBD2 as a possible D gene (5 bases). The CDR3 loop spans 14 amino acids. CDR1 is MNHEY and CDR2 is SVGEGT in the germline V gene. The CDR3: CASSYFGEQGTQYF. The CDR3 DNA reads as TGTGCCAGCAGTTACTTCGGGGAGCAAGGGACCCAGTACTTC.

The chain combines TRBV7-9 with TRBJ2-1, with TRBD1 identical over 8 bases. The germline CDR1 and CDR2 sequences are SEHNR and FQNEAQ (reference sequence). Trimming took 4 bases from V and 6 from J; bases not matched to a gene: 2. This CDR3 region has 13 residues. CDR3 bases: TGTGCCAGCAGCTGGACAGGGACCAATGAGCAGTTCTTC. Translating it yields CASSWTGTNEQFF. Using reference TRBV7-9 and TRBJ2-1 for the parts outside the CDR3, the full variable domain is DTGVSQNPRHKITKRGQNVTFRCDPISEHNRLYWYRQTLGQGPEFLTYFQNEAQLEKSRLLSDRFSAERPKGSFSTLEIQRTEQGDSAMYLCASSWTGTNEQFFGPGTRLTVL.

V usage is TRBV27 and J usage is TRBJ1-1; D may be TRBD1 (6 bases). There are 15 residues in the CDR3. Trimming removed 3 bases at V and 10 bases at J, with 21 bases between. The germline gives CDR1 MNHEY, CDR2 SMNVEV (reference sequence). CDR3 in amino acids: CASSLGQGRGPSAFF. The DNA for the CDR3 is TGTGCCAGCAGTTTGGGCCAGGGGCGCGGTCCTTCAGCTTTCTTT.

The CDR3 loop is CASSSQADLYRGYTF. Written as DNA, the CDR3 is TGTGCCAGCAGTAGCCAAGCGGACCTATATAGGGGCTACACCTTC. The chain has TRBV27 and TRBJ1-2; the D is unclear. V shed 5 bases and J shed 8 bases, with 21 bases lying between them. The CDR3 spans 15 residues. Germline CDR1 MNHEY, CDR2 SMNVEV (reference sequence).

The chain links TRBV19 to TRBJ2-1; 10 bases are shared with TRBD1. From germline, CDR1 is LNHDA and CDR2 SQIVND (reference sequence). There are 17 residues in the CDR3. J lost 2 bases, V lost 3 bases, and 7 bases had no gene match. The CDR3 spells CASSMGQGKSAYNEQFF. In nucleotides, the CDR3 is TGTGCCAGTAGTATGGGACAGGGGAAGTCGGCCTACAATGAGCAGTTCTTC.

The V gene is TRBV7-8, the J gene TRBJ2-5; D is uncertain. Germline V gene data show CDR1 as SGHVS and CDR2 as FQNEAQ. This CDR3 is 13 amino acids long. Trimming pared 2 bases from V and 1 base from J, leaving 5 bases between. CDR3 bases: TGTGCCAGCAGCTTACACAGCCAAGAGACCCAGTACTTC. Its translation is CASSLHSQETQYF.

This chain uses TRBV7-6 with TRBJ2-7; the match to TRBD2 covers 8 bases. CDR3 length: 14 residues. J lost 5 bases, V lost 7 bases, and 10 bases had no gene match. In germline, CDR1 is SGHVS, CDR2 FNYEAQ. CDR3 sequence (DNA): TGTGCCAGCACCCTGGACGGGGGGGCCAACGAGCAGTACTTC. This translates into CASTLDGGANEQYF.

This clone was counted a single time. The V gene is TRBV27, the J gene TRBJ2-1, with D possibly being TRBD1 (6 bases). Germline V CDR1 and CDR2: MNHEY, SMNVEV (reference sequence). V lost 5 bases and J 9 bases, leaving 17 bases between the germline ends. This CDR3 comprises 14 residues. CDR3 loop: CASSLRLGAGEQFF. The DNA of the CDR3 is TGTGCCAGCAGTCTGCGGTTGGGGGCTGGTGAGCAGTTCTTC.

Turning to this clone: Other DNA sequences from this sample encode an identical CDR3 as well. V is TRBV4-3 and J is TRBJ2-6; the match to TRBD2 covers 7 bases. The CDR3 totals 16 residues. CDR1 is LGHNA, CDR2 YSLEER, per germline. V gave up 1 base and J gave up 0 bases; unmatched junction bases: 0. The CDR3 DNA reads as TGCGCCAGCAGCCAAGGGGAGGGCTCTGGGGCCAACGTCCTGACTTTC. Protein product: CASSQGEGSGANVLTF.

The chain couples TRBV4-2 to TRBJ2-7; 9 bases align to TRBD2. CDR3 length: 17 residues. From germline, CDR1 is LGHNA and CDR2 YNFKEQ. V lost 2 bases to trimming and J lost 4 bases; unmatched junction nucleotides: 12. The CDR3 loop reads CASSQFLRGGGAYEQYF. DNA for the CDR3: TGTGCCAGCAGCCAATTCCTTCGCGGCGGGGGGGCTTACGAGCAGTACTTC.

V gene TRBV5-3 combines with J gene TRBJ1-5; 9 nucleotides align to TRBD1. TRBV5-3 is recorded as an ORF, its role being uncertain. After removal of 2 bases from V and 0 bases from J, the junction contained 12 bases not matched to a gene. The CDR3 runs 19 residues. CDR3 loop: CARSFNPGQGCCSNQPQHF. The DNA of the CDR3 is TGTGCCAGAAGCTTCAACCCGGGACAGGGTTGTTGTAGCAATCAGCCCCAGCATTTT.

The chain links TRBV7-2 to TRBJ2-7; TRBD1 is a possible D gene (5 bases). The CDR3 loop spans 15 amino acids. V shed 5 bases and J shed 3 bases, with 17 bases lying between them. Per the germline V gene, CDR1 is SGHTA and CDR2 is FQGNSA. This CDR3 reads CASSPAGPYYYEQYF. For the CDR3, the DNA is TGTGCCAGCAGCCCCGCAGGGCCCTACTACTACGAGCAGTACTTC.

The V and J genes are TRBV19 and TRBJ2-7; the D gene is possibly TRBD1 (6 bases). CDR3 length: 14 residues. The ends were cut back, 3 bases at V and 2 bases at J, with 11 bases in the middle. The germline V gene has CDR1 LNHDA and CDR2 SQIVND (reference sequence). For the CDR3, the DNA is TGTGCCAGTAGTATCGGTCAGGGGACCTACGAGCAGTACTTC. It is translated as CASSIGQGTYEQYF.

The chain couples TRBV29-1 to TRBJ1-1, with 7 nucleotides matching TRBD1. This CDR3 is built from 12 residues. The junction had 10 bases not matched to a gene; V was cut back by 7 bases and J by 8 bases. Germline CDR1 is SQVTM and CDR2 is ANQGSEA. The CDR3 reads CSANTGVGEAFF. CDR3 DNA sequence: TGCAGCGCCAATACAGGGGTCGGGGAAGCTTTCTTT.

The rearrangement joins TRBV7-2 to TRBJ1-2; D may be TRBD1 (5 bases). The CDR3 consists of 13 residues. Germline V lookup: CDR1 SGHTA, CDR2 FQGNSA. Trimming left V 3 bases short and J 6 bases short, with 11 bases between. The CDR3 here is CASSFLGGDGYTF. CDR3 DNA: TGTGCCAGCAGCTTCTTGGGGGGAGATGGCTACACCTTC.

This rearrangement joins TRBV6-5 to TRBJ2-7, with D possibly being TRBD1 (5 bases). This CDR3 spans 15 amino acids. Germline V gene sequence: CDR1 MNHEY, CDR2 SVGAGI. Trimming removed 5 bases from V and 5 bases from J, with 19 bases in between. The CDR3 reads CASSTLGQGRDEQYF. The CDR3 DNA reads TGTGCCAGCAGTACCCTCGGGCAGGGAAGGGACGAGCAGTACTTC.

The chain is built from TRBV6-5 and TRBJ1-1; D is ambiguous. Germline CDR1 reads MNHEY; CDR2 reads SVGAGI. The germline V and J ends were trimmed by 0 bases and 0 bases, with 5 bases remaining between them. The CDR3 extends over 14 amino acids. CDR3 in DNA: TGTGCCAGCAGTTACTCGGCGGTGAACACTGAAGCTTTCTTT. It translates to CASSYSAVNTEAFF.

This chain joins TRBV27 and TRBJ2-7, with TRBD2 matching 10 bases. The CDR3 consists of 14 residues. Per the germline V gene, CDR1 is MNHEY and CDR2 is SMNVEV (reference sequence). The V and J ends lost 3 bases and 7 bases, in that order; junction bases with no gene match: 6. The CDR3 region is CASSFGEREGEQYF. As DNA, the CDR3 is TGTGCCAGCAGTTTCGGAGAGCGGGAGGGAGAGCAGTACTTC.

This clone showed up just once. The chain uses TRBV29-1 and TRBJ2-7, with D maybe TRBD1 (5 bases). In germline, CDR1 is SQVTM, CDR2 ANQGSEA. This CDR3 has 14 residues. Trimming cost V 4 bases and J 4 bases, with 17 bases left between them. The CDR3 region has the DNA TGCAGCGTTGTAAGGTGGGAAAACAGGTACGAGCAGTACTTC. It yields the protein CSVVRWENRYEQYF.

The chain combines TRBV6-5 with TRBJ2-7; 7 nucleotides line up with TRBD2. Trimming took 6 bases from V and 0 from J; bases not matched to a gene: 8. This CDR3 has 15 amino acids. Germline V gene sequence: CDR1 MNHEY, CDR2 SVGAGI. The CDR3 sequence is CASRPLAASSYEQYF. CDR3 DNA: TGTGCCAGCAGACCCCTAGCGGCTAGCTCCTACGAGCAGTACTTC.

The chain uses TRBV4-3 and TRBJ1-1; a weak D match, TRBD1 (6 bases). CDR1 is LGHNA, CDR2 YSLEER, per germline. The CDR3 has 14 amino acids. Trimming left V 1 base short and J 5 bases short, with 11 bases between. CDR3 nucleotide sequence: TGCGCCAGCAGCCAAGCTGGGCAGGGGACTGAAGCTTTCTTT. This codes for CASSQAGQGTEAFF.

Here the CDR3 DNA reads TGTGCCAGCAGCTTGACGACTAGCGGGGCACCCTACGAGCAGTACTTC. Amino acid sequence: CASSLTTSGAPYEQYF. This rearrangement joins TRBV7-2 to TRBJ2-7; 11 bases map to TRBD2. The CDR3 is 16 amino acids. Per germline, CDR1 SGHTA and CDR2 FQGNSA. The junction had 6 bases not matched to a gene; V was cut back by 3 bases and J by 2 bases.

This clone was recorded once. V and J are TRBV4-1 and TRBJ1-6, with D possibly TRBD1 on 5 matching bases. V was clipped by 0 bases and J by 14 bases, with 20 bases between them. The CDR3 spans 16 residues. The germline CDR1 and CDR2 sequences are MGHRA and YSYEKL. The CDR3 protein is CASSQDPILGRATLHF. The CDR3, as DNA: TGCGCCAGCAGCCAAGACCCCATCCTGGGCAGGGCCACCCTCCACTTT.

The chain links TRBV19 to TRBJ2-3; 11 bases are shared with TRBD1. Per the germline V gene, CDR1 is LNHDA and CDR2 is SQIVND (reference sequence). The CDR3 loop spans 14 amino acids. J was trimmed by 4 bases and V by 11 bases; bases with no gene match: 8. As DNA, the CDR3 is TGTGCCTCCCGGGACAGGGGGACCTCAGATACGCAGTATTTT. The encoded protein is CASRDRGTSDTQYF.

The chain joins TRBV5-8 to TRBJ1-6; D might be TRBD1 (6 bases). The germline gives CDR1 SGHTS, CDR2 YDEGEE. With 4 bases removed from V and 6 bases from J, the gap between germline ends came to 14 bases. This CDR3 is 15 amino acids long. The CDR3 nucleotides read TGTGCCAGCAGCAGAGTAAGGGGGTTTAATTCACCCCTCCACTTT. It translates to CASSRVRGFNSPLHF.

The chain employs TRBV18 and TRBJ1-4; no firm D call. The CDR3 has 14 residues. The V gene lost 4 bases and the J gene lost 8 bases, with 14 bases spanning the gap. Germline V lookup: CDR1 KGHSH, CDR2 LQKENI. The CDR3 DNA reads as TGTGCCAGCTCACTGGAAGTAGCTGCCGAAAAACTGTTTTTT. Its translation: CASSLEVAAEKLFF.

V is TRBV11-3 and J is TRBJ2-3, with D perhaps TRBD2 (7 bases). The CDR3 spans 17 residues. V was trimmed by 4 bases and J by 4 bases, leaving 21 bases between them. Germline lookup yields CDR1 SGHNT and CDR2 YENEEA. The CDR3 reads CASSSGGWDKEADTQYF. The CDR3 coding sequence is TGTGCCAGCAGCTCCGGGGGGTGGGACAAGGAGGCAGATACGCAGTATTTT. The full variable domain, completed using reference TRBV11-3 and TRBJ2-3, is EAGVVQSPRYKIIEKKQPVAFWCNPISGHNTLYWYLQNLGQGPELLIRYENEEAVDDSQLPKDRFSAERLKGVDSTLKIQPAELGDSAVYLCASSSGGWDKEADTQYFGPGTRLTVL.

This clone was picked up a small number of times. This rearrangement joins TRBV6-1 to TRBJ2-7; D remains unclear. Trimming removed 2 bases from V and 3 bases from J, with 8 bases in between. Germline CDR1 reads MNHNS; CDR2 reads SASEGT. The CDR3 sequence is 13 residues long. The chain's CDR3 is CASSEQAGYEQYF. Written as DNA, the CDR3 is TGTGCCAGCAGTGAACAGGCCGGCTACGAGCAGTACTTC.